This is a list of T cell receptor beta chains from one sample in a study of siplizumab effects on memory and regulatory T cells. Method: immunoSEQ multiplex PCR; TCRdb's copy keeps in-frame clones and lacks some. The sample comprises 20,000 or so clones, 44% of which are singletons, and about 6% rests with the top ten. The antigens of these receptors remain unknown. What was sequenced was CFSE-low (dividing) CD4+ T cells sorted from an allogeneic mixed lymphocyte reaction. The receptors derive from a human donor in good health; the cells came from an allogeneic mixed lymphocyte reaction. Some clones in this sample may be carry-over from other donors' samples. The CDR3 runs from the conserved cysteine through the conserved F or W. A D gene is named only where the DNA matches it firmly. Expanded clones are given a class, and other clones once, few, many or no size at all.

>medium-sized|TRBV6-6|.|TRBJ2-7
CASSSQQTSSYEQYF
TGTGCCAGCAGTTCTCAACAGACGTCTAGCTACGAGCAGTACTTC
>.|TRBV7-9|TRBD1|TRBJ2-3
CASSLLTGAITDTQYF
TGTGCCAGCAGCTTACTGACAGGGGCGATCACAGATACGCAGTATTTT
>few|TRBV2|.|TRBJ2-5
CASSLGVETQYF
TGTGCCAGCAGTCTAGGGGTGGAGACCCAGTACTTC
>.|TRBV11-2|.|TRBJ1-3
CASSLSRISGNTIYF
TGTGCCAGCAGCTTAAGTCGAATCTCTGGAAACACCATATATTTT
>.|TRBV2|TRBD1|TRBJ1-4
CASRKMQGATNEKLFF
TGTGCCAGCAGAAAAATGCAGGGGGCGACTAATGAAAAACTGTTTTTT
>.|TRBV27|.|TRBJ1-1
CASSFTGQTEAFF
TGTGCCAGCAGTTTTACAGGGCAGACTGAAGCTTTCTTT
>.|TRBV6-5|TRBD2|TRBJ2-1
CASNPSGPFYNEQFF
TGTGCCAGCAACCCTAGCGGGCCCTTCTACAATGAGCAGTTCTTC
>.|TRBV28|TRBD2|TRBJ2-1
CASSFFGLAGNNEQFF
TGTGCCAGCAGTTTTTTTGGACTAGCGGGGAACAATGAGCAGTTCTTC
>.|TRBV7-3|TRBD2|TRBJ2-1
CASSFRGDNEQFF
TGTGCCAGCAGCTTCCGGGGGGACAATGAGCAGTTCTTC
>few|TRBV7-9|.|TRBJ2-7
CASSLRQVSTYEQYF
TGTGCCAGCAGCCTACGACAGGTTTCTACCTACGAGCAGTACTTC
>.|TRBV7-2|.|TRBJ2-1
CASTKRSGPSPHEQFF
TGTGCCAGCACTAAGAGGAGCGGACCCTCCCCCCATGAGCAGTTCTTC
>.|TRBV4-1|TRBD1|TRBJ1-2
CASSQVIGGANYGYTF
TGCGCCAGCAGCCAAGTCATAGGGGGCGCTAACTATGGCTACACCTTC
>.|TRBV19|.|TRBJ2-7
CASSAGQTFYEQYF
TGTGCCAGTAGTGCGGGACAGACCTTCTACGAGCAGTACTTC
>.|TRBV19|.|TRBJ2-3
CASSLSGTISTDTQYF
TGTGCCAGTAGTCTTTCCGGGACAATTAGCACAGATACGCAGTATTTT
>.|TRBV19|.|TRBJ1-2
CASSRPGGLYGYTF
TGTGCCAGTAGCCGTCCGGGAGGGCTCTATGGCTACACCTTC
>.|TRBV5-5|TRBD1|TRBJ1-2
CASSFEGASFPYGYTF
TGTGCCAGCAGCTTTGAGGGGGCTTCCTTCCCTTATGGCTACACCTTC
>.|TRBV6-6|.|TRBJ2-7
CASSYPPINYEQYF
TGTGCCAGCAGTTATCCGCCCATAAACTACGAGCAGTACTTC
>few|TRBV5-1|TRBD1|TRBJ1-5
CASSWGQGDNQPQHF
TGCGCCAGCAGCTGGGGACAGGGGGACAATCAGCCCCAGCATTTT
>.|TRBV28|TRBD1|TRBJ2-6
CASRPRGQGIPGANVLTF
TGTGCCAGCAGGCCGAGGGGACAGGGAATCCCTGGGGCCAACGTCCTGACTTTC
>few|TRBV9|TRBD1|TRBJ2-7
CASSVGTGRYEQYF
TGTGCCAGCAGCGTAGGGACAGGGAGGTACGAGCAGTACTTC
>.|TRBV6-6|.|TRBJ1-3
CASSYALLSGNTIYF
TGTGCCAGCAGTTACGCCCTTCTCTCTGGAAACACCATATATTTT
>many|TRBV7-2|TRBD1|TRBJ1-2
CASSPQSGDSYGYTF
TGTGCCAGCAGCCCACAAAGTGGGGACAGCTATGGCTACACCTTC
>few|TRBV19|TRBD2|TRBJ2-1
CASSRNLAAYNEQFF
TGTGCCAGTAGTAGAAATCTAGCGGCCTACAATGAGCAGTTCTTC
>.|TRBV5-6|TRBD2|TRBJ2-1
CASSLYRLAGNSYNEQFF
TGTGCCAGCAGCTTGTACCGACTAGCGGGAAACTCCTACAATGAGCAGTTCTTC
>.|TRBV7-9|TRBD1|TRBJ1-2
CASSRTGLGYGYTF
TGTGCCAGCAGCCGGACAGGGTTGGGCTATGGCTACACCTTC
>.|TRBV5-1|.|TRBJ1-3
CASSLVPGFSSGNTIYF
TGCGCCAGCAGCTTGGTCCCGGGTTTCAGCTCTGGAAACACCATATATTTT
>.|TRBV27|TRBD2|TRBJ2-1
CASTPGASGRLYEQFF
TGTGCCAGCACCCCAGGGGCTAGCGGGAGGCTCTATGAGCAGTTCTTC
>few|TRBV15|.|TRBJ1-2
CATSREGYGYTF
TGTGCCACCAGCAGAGAAGGGTATGGCTACACCTTC
>.|TRBV7-9|TRBD2|TRBJ2-7
CASSSSSGGYEQYF
TGTGCCAGCAGCTCGTCTAGCGGGGGCTACGAGCAGTACTTC
>.|TRBV2|.|TRBJ2-2
CASSDGAGGGELFF
TGTGCCAGCAGTGACGGTGCGGGTGGCGGGGAGCTGTTTTTT
>.|TRBV6-6|.|TRBJ2-7
CASSYSRQAITYEQYF
TGTGCCAGCAGTTACTCGAGACAGGCGATAACCTACGAGCAGTACTTC
>.|TRBV18|TRBD1|TRBJ1-1
CASSPYSPGQGANTEAFF
TGTGCCAGCTCACCATATAGCCCGGGACAGGGGGCGAACACTGAAGCTTTCTTT
>few|TRBV7-9|.|TRBJ1-1
CASSARQLNTEAFF
TGTGCCAGCAGCGCACGACAGCTGAACACTGAAGCTTTCTTT
>.|TRBV6-1|TRBD1|TRBJ1-2
CASSEGTGPNYGYTF
TGTGCCAGCAGTGAGGGGACAGGGCCCAACTATGGCTACACCTTC
>.|TRBV7-3|.|TRBJ2-7
CASSFWGRARDNEQYF
TGTGCCAGCAGCTTTTGGGGCAGAGCCAGGGACAACGAGCAGTACTTC
>.|TRBV7-9|TRBD1|TRBJ1-1
CASSLVVRAGGLNTEAFF
TGTGCCAGCAGCTTAGTTGTTAGGGCAGGGGGATTGAACACTGAAGCTTTCTTT
>.|TRBV5-1|TRBD2|TRBJ2-7
CASSLLGRDSSYEQYF
TGCGCCAGCAGCTTGTTGGGGAGGGATAGCTCCTACGAGCAGTACTTC
>few|TRBV11-3|.|TRBJ1-1
CASSLKGWNTEAFF
TGTGCCAGCAGCCTCAAGGGGTGGAACACTGAAGCTTTCTTT
>.|TRBV19|.|TRBJ2-2
CASAPGGDTGELFF
TGTGCCAGTGCCCCCGGGGGTGACACCGGGGAGCTGTTTTTT
>.|TRBV6-5|.|TRBJ2-2
CASSYPNFPGELFF
TGTGCCAGCAGTTACCCCAACTTCCCCGGGGAGCTGTTTTTT
>medium-sized|TRBV6-5|TRBD1|TRBJ2-7
CASRQDRGALYEQYF
TGTGCCAGCAGACAAGACAGGGGGGCCCTTTACGAGCAGTACTTC